A single T cell receptor (beta chain) is shown here with its context. This clone was found once. Its binding antigen is unknown. Per-nucleotide qualities are absent, and no much larger clonotype sits a single base away. The source of the sample is a study of blood T cell repertoires in COVID-19 (dated by TCRdb to 2020 to 2021). Context from the whole study: Samples from collaborators originated in the United States, Italy and Spain and spanned both the acute and convalescent phases of COVID-19. Where available, HLA class I and class II types were taken from metadata supplied by the sample provider and were not determined by assay-based typing. The dataset comprised deeply sampled blood TCRbeta repertoires from subjects exposed to, actively infected with, or recovered from COVID-19. Sample metadata almost always included a de-identified subject ID, COVID-19 status, age in years and sex. A freely available public database, intended as a resource for researchers studying the immune response to SARS-CoV-2, is where the repertoires were released. The prospective study material was composed of cDNA or gDNA derived from T cells, B-cell-depleted T cells, or PBMCs. The samples were drawn from the first 160 participants of the ongoing ImmuneRACE study and from over a thousand subjects provided by 6 global collaborators.

V was cut back by 0 bases and J by 0 bases, leaving a gap of 12 bases between them. The CDR3 has 17 amino acids, counting the end cysteine and phenylalanine. Only the CDR3 DNA stays, 51 bases, in frame from base 1. For CDR1 and CDR2, the germline V gene lists MGHDK and SYGVNS. Each collaborating institution followed its own protocols to collect whole blood in K2EDTA tubes. Collaborator samples were shipped for TCRbeta analysis as frozen whole blood, isolated PBMCs, or DNA extracted from either sample type. The investigation overall reported the following: The quantity of clinical and demographic metadata differed by source and by participant and was supplied without curation.

TCRbeta CDR3 regions were amplified from genomic DNA using the immunoSEQ Assay, a bias-controlled multiplex PCR. For the original study's pipeline: The number of nucleated cells in each sample was estimated by amplification of reference gene primers within the assay. Sequence reads were collapsed and filtered to measure the absolute abundance of every unique TCRbeta CDR3 rearrangement. For each sample, productive Simpson clonality was calculated as the square root of Simpson's diversity index across productive rearrangements. TCRdb carries this immuneACCESS record with in-frame sequences only. Its versions omit some clonotypes, under half of them owing to an unresolved V gene in the studies checked, with the rest unexplained. V and J calls and clone size follow that table, whereas D and trimming were derived from the DNA. Counted in this sample were roughly 70,000 clones; approximately 90% of them appeared once. Clones ranked in the top ten supply 5.5% to 7% of the sample.

The sequence is built from TRBV25-1 and TRBJ1-3, with the D gene too uncertain to name. The source of this sequence is a woman between 70 and 85 years old with acute or convalescent COVID-19. The source material was peripheral blood. This receptor carries the CDR3 CASSEYPPRSSGNTIYF. The sequenced DNA: TGTGCCAGCAGTGAATACCCCCCCCGGAGCTCTGGAAACACCATATATTTT.